This T cell receptor (beta chain) is from a study of control samples from healthy donors and cancer patients. The table came from immunoSEQ multiplex PCR; TCRdb's copy has only in-frame clones and leaves some out. The table lists about 120,000 clones, roughly 90% of them singletons. The CDR3 runs 15 residues. The V gene lost 5 bases and the J gene lost 5 bases, with 13 bases spanning the gap. The germline V gene encodes CDR1 MNHEY and CDR2 SVGAGI. As to this clone: The same CDR3 can be traced to other DNA sequences in this sample.

The sequence derives from a man aged 35-49 years in good health. This rearrangement joins TRBV6-5 to TRBJ1-6; D call uncertain. Sequencing was done on a sample of blood. This chain's CDR3 is CASSLRLPDNSPLHF. The CDR3 bases are TGTGCCAGCAGTCTACGTCTACCTGATAATTCACCCCTCCACTTT.